This T cell receptor (beta chain) was recorded in a study of shared clonotypes between healthy human individuals. Turning to the study itself: Three plates each covered CD4 naive and memory; CD8 naive two, CD8 memory one. General study findings and limits: On the whole, naive subsets had larger estimated richness than memory subsets had.

With regard to this clone: Its antigen remains unidentified.

V was shortened by 1 base and J by 10 bases, with 9 bases between the two germline ends. The CDR3 is made up of 12 amino acids. CDR1 is SGDLS and CDR2 is YYNGEE in the germline V gene. Naive CD8 cells lacked CD45RO, underwent positive selection for CCR7 and left out terminally differentiated effector memory CD45RA+ cells. Original data processing: From ImmunoSEQ came sequences covering only the junction and carrying no quality scores, so filtering differed. Clones were read by immunoSEQ multiplex PCR, and TCRdb kept only the in-frame ones, dropping some. V and J calls and clone size are given by that table; D and trimming were obtained from the DNA. The sample carries some 2.1 million clones, 85% to 95% recorded once.

This TCR was recovered from a man aged 18-30 years in good health. Some clones in this sample may be carry-over from other donors' samples. The sequenced sample consisted of naive CD8+ T cells from PBMCs. The chain couples TRBV9 to TRBJ2-1, with a possible D match to TRBD1 (5 bases). CDR3 sequence reads: CASSVRGWEQFF. The CDR3 DNA sequence: TGTGCCAGCAGCGTAAGGGGTTGGGAGCAGTTCTTC.